A selection of T cell receptor beta chains follows, all from one sample in a study of T cells after posttransplantation cyclophosphamide. The protocol was immunoSEQ multiplex PCR, while the TCRdb copy is restricted to in-frame clones and leaves out a portion. The sample records roughly 4,500 clones, 77% being singletons. The sequenced sample was PBMCs, obtained 25 to 30 days after a stem cell transplant with posttransplant cyclophosphamide. Receptors originate from a male patient aged 50 to 60 who received an allogeneic stem cell transplant from an unrelated donor, was CMV-positive, and had acute GVHD only. Some T cells may possibly be graft donor cells. Each CDR3 is given with its conserved first and last residue. Each record gives: CDR3 DNA, CDR3 protein, clone size, V gene, D gene, CDR3 length, J gene. A D gene is named only where the DNA matches it firmly. Some rows have no size entry. The others give once, few or many, or a class for an expanded clone.

TGTGCCAGCAGCTCGTGGACAGGGAGAGGCATTCAGTACTTC CASSSWTGRGIQYF once TRBV7-2 TRBD1 14 TRBJ2-4
TGTGCCAGCAGCTTGCAGGGGGCGGATTTAGCTTTCTTT CASSLQGADLAFF NA TRBV5-4 TRBD1 13 TRBJ1-1
TGTGCCAGCAGTGAAAGGATAGCGGGGGGGCTCCACGAGCAGTACTTC CASSERIAGGLHEQYF NA TRBV5-4 TRBD2 16 TRBJ2-7
TGTGCCAGCAGCCTACAGGGATATAGCAATCAGCCCCAGCATTTT CASSLQGYSNQPQHF NA TRBV5-8 NA 15 TRBJ1-5
TGTGCCAGCAGTCACCCTAAGCTAGCGGGAGGCTTCTCCTACAATGAGCAGTTCTTC CASSHPKLAGGFSYNEQFF few TRBV7-8 TRBD2 19 TRBJ2-1
TGCGCCAGCAGCTTGGCGGGGACAGACGGAAACACCATATATTTT CASSLAGTDGNTIYF NA TRBV5-1 TRBD1 15 TRBJ1-3
TGCGCCAGCAGATTGACAGGGGTGAGCACCGGGGAGCTGTTTTTT CASRLTGVSTGELFF once TRBV10-2 TRBD1 15 TRBJ2-2
TGTGCCAGCAGTCTCAGGGGACAGGGGTCCTACGAGCAGTACTTC CASSLRGQGSYEQYF NA TRBV9 TRBD1 15 TRBJ2-7
TGTGCCAGCTCACCAAATAGGTATTACACAGGGGGAGGCGGGACTGAAGCTTTCTTT CASSPNRYYTGGGGTEAFF few TRBV18 TRBD1 19 TRBJ1-1
TGTGCCAGCAGCCTAACGGGACAGGGACACTACGAGCAGTACTTC CASSLTGQGHYEQYF once TRBV28 TRBD1 15 TRBJ2-7
TGTGCCAGCAGTGAGGCTAGCGGGGGGGGAAGTGAGCAGTTCTTC CASSEASGGGSEQFF NA TRBV9 TRBD2 15 TRBJ2-1
TGTGCCAGCAGCGTCAGCGGGGCCCGGCAATACAATGAGCAGTTCTTC CASSVSGARQYNEQFF NA TRBV7-6 TRBD2 16 TRBJ2-1
TGTGCCAGCAGCACCAACCCTACAGGTGCGGAGACCCAGTACTTC CASSTNPTGAETQYF NA TRBV7-9 NA 15 TRBJ2-5
TGTGCCAGCAGCTTAGCCGGGAGGGGCTACAATGAGCAGTTCTTC CASSLAGRGYNEQFF NA TRBV13 TRBD2 15 TRBJ2-1
TGCGCCAGCAGCTTGGGGGACTACCATAACACCCGAGAGCAGTTCTTC CASSLGDYHNTREQFF NA TRBV5-1 TRBD2 16 TRBJ2-1
TGTGCCCATGGGGCTAGCGGCTACGAGCAGTACTTC CAHGASGYEQYF NA TRBV28 TRBD2 12 TRBJ2-7
TGTGCCAGCAGCCCGGGACAGGGGGGCGCCTACGAGCAGTACTTC CASSPGQGGAYEQYF NA TRBV7-9 TRBD1 15 TRBJ2-7
TGTGCCTGGAGTCCACAGGACGGGTACGAGCAGTACTTC CAWSPQDGYEQYF NA TRBV30 NA 13 TRBJ2-7
TGTGCCAGTAAGGAGACTAGCGGGTTCCATGAGCAGTTCTTC CASKETSGFHEQFF NA TRBV19 TRBD2 14 TRBJ2-1
TGCGCCAGCAGGGGGACAGGGGGCGCCGGTTCACCCCTCCACTTT CASRGTGGAGSPLHF NA TRBV10-2 TRBD1 15 TRBJ1-6
TGCGCCAGCAGCCCCCTCCCCAGCGGGGGGGGTTACAATGAGCAGTTCTTC CASSPLPSGGGYNEQFF NA TRBV4-1 TRBD2 17 TRBJ2-1
TGTGCCAGCAGCCTGGGAGGGGCCACTGAAGCTTTCTTT CASSLGGATEAFF few TRBV14 NA 13 TRBJ1-1
TGTGCCACCAGCACGGGACTAGCGGGAGCCTACAATGAGCAGTTCTTC CATSTGLAGAYNEQFF NA TRBV15 TRBD2 16 TRBJ2-1
TGTGCCATCAGTTTAGGGGGTAGCACTGAAGCTTTCTTT CAISLGGSTEAFF NA TRBV10-3 NA 13 TRBJ1-1
TGTGCCAGCTCCCGGGGGGATTCACCCCTCCACTTT CASSRGDSPLHF NA TRBV6-6 NA 12 TRBJ1-6
TGTGCCAGCAGCCTACAGGGTGGGGACACTGAAGCTTTCTTT CASSLQGGDTEAFF NA TRBV7-3 NA 14 TRBJ1-1
TGTGCCAGCAGCTTGCCGAACAGGGGGGCGTACGAGCAGTACTTC CASSLPNRGAYEQYF NA TRBV5-4 TRBD1 15 TRBJ2-7
TGTGCCAGCAGCTTAGGGACAGGGGCGAAGGACGAGCAGTACTTC CASSLGTGAKDEQYF NA TRBV7-6 TRBD1 15 TRBJ2-7
TGTGCCAGCAGCGTAGGGACAACCACCGGGGAGCTGTTTTTT CASSVGTTTGELFF once TRBV9 NA 14 TRBJ2-2
TGTGCCAGTAGTACAGAAGACAGGCATGAGCAGTACTTC CASSTEDRHEQYF once TRBV19 NA 13 TRBJ2-7
TGTGCCAGTAGTAGTAGCGGGGGGTCCGCAGATACGCAGTATTTT CASSSSGGSADTQYF few TRBV19 TRBD2 15 TRBJ2-3
TGTGCCACCAGCAGAGAGCGGACAGGCTTAACCACACCCAACTCGAACACCGGGGAGCTGTTTTTT CATSRERTGLTTPNSNTGELFF few TRBV15 TRBD1 22 TRBJ2-2
TGTGCCAGCAGCTCCACCGGGAGGGAGGGGTCCTACGAGCAGTACTTC CASSSTGREGSYEQYF NA TRBV11-2 TRBD2 16 TRBJ2-7
TGCGCCAGCAGCCCGCGGAAGACAGGGGCGAGCACAGATACGCAGTATTTT CASSPRKTGASTDTQYF few TRBV5-1 TRBD1 17 TRBJ2-3
TGTGCCAGCAGACAGGGGGTTGAGACCCAGTACTTC CASRQGVETQYF NA TRBV27 TRBD1 12 TRBJ2-5
TGTGCCAGCAACAGGGACAGATCTAGAGGGCAGTACTTC CASNRDRSRGQYF once TRBV28 TRBD1 13 TRBJ2-7
TGTGCCAGCTTGGGGGGTTTCCCCTACGAGCAGTACTTC CASLGGFPYEQYF large TRBV5-6 NA 13 TRBJ2-7
TGTGCCAGTAGTATACGTTTGCAGGCCAAAAACATTCAGTACTTC CASSIRLQAKNIQYF NA TRBV19 NA 15 TRBJ2-4
TGTGCCAGCAGCTTAGTATCCGGACAGGGGTCGTCCTACGAGCAGTACTTC CASSLVSGQGSSYEQYF NA TRBV7-9 TRBD1 17 TRBJ2-7
TGCGCCAGCAGCCCGCAGAGGGGGCAGGCCTACGAGCAGTACTTC CASSPQRGQAYEQYF NA TRBV4-1 TRBD1 15 TRBJ2-7
TGTGCCAGCAGCAAATCTCTCCAACCGTGGGAGTTTAACTATGGCTACACCTTC CASSKSLQPWEFNYGYTF NA TRBV21-1 NA 18 TRBJ1-2
TGCGCCAGCAGAAGAGACACCGAGACCCAGTACTTC CASRRDTETQYF once TRBV5-1 NA 12 TRBJ2-5
TGCGCCAGCAGCCTTACTGGGGGCAGGGGACCCCTCCACTTT CASSLTGGRGPLHF NA TRBV4-1 NA 14 TRBJ1-6
TGTGCCAGCAGTTACTCAGGTCCAGGGAGGGGCACTGAAGCTTTCTTT CASSYSGPGRGTEAFF NA TRBV6-5 NA 16 TRBJ1-1
TGTGCCAGCAGGGAGACAGAATATCGCCATTCACCCCTCCACTTT CASRETEYRHSPLHF NA TRBV7-8 NA 15 TRBJ1-6
TGTGCCAGCAGCCCAGTGGCGGGCGGGGAGCTGTTTTTT CASSPVAGGELFF once TRBV7-6 NA 13 TRBJ2-2
TGTGCCAGCAGTGAAGTAGAAGAGGCCTTTAACTATGGCTACACCTTC CASSEVEEAFNYGYTF NA TRBV6-1 NA 16 TRBJ1-2
TGTGCCAGCAGCCCCCGGACTAGCGGGAGGGCTACAGATACGCAGTATTTT CASSPRTSGRATDTQYF NA TRBV5-4 TRBD2 17 TRBJ2-3
TGCAGCGTAGTGACTAGCGAACTTATAGATACGCAGTATTTT CSVVTSELIDTQYF NA TRBV29-1 TRBD2 14 TRBJ2-3
TGTGCCAGCAGCTTGGGACAGGGGGTGGCTGAAGCTTTCTTT CASSLGQGVAEAFF NA TRBV11-2 TRBD1 14 TRBJ1-1
TGTGCCAGCAGAGGACAGGGATCCTCGCAAGGGACTGAAGCTTTCTTT CASRGQGSSQGTEAFF NA TRBV2 TRBD1 16 TRBJ1-1